The entry below describes one T cell receptor (beta chain). This record comes from a study of technical replicates of blood from a few donors. Using immunoSEQ multiplex PCR, the repertoire was profiled, and TCRdb retains in-frame clones only, with some absent. The sample holds tens of thousands of clones, 98% seen once. V shed 0 bases and J shed 0 bases, with 9 bases lying between them. The CDR3 runs to 16 residues. The germline V gene has CDR1 MNHEY and CDR2 SVGAGI. The gene calls are TRBV6-5 and TRBJ2-1; perhaps TRBD1 as D (6 bases). Sequenced: T cells isolated from PBMCs. This TCR came from a human donor in good health. The CDR3 loop reads CASSYSGQSSYNEQFF. For the CDR3, the DNA is TGTGCCAGCAGTTACTCCGGACAGAGCTCCTACAATGAGCAGTTCTTC.